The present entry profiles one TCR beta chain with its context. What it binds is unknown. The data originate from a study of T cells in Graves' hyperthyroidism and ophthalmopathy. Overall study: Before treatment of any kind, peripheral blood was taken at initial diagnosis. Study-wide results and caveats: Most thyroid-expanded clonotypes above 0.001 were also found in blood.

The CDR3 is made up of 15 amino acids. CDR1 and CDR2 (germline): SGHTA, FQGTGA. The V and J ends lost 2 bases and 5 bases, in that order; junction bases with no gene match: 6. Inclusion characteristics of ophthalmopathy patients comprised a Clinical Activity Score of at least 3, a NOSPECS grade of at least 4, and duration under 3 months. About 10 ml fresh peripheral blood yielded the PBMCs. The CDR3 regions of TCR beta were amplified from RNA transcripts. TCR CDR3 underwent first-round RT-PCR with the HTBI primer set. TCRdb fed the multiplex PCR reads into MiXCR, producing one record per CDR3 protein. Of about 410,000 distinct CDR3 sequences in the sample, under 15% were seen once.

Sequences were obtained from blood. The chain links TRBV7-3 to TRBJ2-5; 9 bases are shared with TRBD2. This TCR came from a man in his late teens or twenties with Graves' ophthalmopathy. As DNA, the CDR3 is TGTGCCAGCAGCTTATTAGCGGGAGCGGGGGAGACCCAGTACTTC. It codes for CASSLLAGAGETQYF.